The rows below give T cell receptor beta chains drawn from one sample of a study of breast tumors, draining lymph nodes, adjacent tissues. In TCRdb, the multiplex PCR reads were re-called with MiXCR into one record per CDR3 protein. The sample shows more than 9,500 distinct CDR3 sequences, about 53% of them seen only once. Sequencing was carried out using breast tumor tissue. Receptor source: a female donor with breast cancer. Some clones in this sample may be carry-over from other donors' samples. The CDR3 runs from the conserved cysteine through the conserved F or W. The order of the fields is V gene, clone size, J gene, D gene, CDR3 DNA, CDR3 protein. A D gene is named only where the DNA matches it firmly. A clone size is listed for some rows: how often the clone was seen (once, few, many), or a class if it is expanded.

v_gene: TRBV2
abundance: many
j_gene: TRBJ1-5
d_gene: -
CDR3nt: TGTGCCAGCAGGACAGGAACAAATCAGCCCCAGCATTTT
CDR3aa: CASRTGTNQPQHF

v_gene: TRBV11-3
abundance: -
j_gene: TRBJ2-5
d_gene: TRBD2
CDR3nt: TGTGCCAGCAGCTTAAATGCCCTAGCGGAAGAGACCCAGTACTTC
CDR3aa: CASSLNALAEETQYF

v_gene: TRBV7-6
abundance: few
j_gene: TRBJ2-3
d_gene: -
CDR3nt: TGTGCCAGCAGCTTAGGCACAGATACGCAGTATTTT
CDR3aa: CASSLGTDTQYF

v_gene: TRBV29-1
abundance: few
j_gene: TRBJ2-1
d_gene: -
CDR3nt: TGCAGCACCCGGGACTCTTCCTACAATGAGCAGTTCTTC
CDR3aa: CSTRDSSYNEQFF

v_gene: TRBV28
abundance: many
j_gene: TRBJ2-7
d_gene: -
CDR3nt: TGTGCCAGCAGTACCCAGACAGGATTTTTGTACGAGCAGTACTTC
CDR3aa: CASSTQTGFLYEQYF

v_gene: TRBV7-8
abundance: large
j_gene: TRBJ2-2
d_gene: -
CDR3nt: TGTGCCAGCAGCTTAGTCCGCAGGGAGAACACCGGGGAGCTGTTTTTT
CDR3aa: CASSLVRRENTGELFF

v_gene: TRBV5-6
abundance: -
j_gene: TRBJ2-1
d_gene: -
CDR3nt: TGTGCCACCAGCATGGATGCCGGGGTCGGGAATGAGCAGTTCTTC
CDR3aa: CATSMDAGVGNEQFF

v_gene: TRBV6-6
abundance: -
j_gene: TRBJ2-2
d_gene: -
CDR3nt: TGTGCCAGCAGTCACTCGCCGGGACTGGGGGGCACCGGGGAGCTGTTTTTT
CDR3aa: CASSHSPGLGGTGELFF

v_gene: TRBV4-1
abundance: -
j_gene: TRBJ2-1
d_gene: -
CDR3nt: TGCGCCAGCAAGGTCGATGGACAGTTATACAATGAGCAGTTCTTC
CDR3aa: CASKVDGQLYNEQFF

v_gene: TRBV20-1
abundance: -
j_gene: TRBJ2-1
d_gene: -
CDR3nt: TGCAGTGTTAGAGATACCGGGAGCTCCTACAATGAGCAGTTCTTC
CDR3aa: CSVRDTGSSYNEQFF

v_gene: TRBV4-1
abundance: many
j_gene: TRBJ2-5
d_gene: TRBD2
CDR3nt: TGCGCCAGCAGCCAAGGCATTCAGCGGGGGGGTAATTCAGAGACCCAGTACTTC
CDR3aa: CASSQGIQRGGNSETQYF

v_gene: TRBV7-9
abundance: -
j_gene: TRBJ2-5
d_gene: TRBD1
CDR3nt: TGTGCCAGCAGCTCCTACGGGACAGGGGAAGAGACCCAGTACTTC
CDR3aa: CASSSYGTGEETQYF

v_gene: TRBV20-1
abundance: -
j_gene: TRBJ1-3
d_gene: -
CDR3nt: TGCAGTGCTATGGGTTCTGGAAACACCATATATTTT
CDR3aa: CSAMGSGNTIYF

v_gene: TRBV7-2
abundance: -
j_gene: TRBJ1-2
d_gene: -
CDR3nt: TGTGCCAGCAGCTCTAGGGCCCCACAGGGTACTAACTATGGCTACACCTTC
CDR3aa: CASSSRAPQGTNYGYTF

v_gene: TRBV29-1
abundance: medium-sized
j_gene: TRBJ2-7
d_gene: TRBD1
CDR3nt: TGCAGCGCGGGACAGAACTACGAGCAGTACTTC
CDR3aa: CSAGQNYEQYF

v_gene: TRBV19
abundance: -
j_gene: TRBJ1-2
d_gene: TRBD1
CDR3nt: TGTGCCAGTAGTTCATACCGGGACAGGATTAACTATGGCTACACCTTC
CDR3aa: CASSSYRDRINYGYTF

v_gene: TRBV5-6
abundance: medium-sized
j_gene: TRBJ1-2
d_gene: TRBD1
CDR3nt: TGTGCCAGCAGCCCCCCTGCCGGGACAGGGACCATCTATGGCTACACCTTC
CDR3aa: CASSPPAGTGTIYGYTF

v_gene: TRBV3-1
abundance: -
j_gene: TRBJ1-4
d_gene: -
CDR3nt: TGTGCCAGCAGGCCAGAAGGCAGAACTAAAAAAAAACTGTTTTTT
CDR3aa: CASRPEGRTKKKLFF

v_gene: TRBV7-2
abundance: -
j_gene: TRBJ1-6
d_gene: -
CDR3nt: TGTGCCAGCAGCCAGGGGTCTCGCCTCTGGTCACCCCTCCACTTT
CDR3aa: CASSQGSRLWSPLHF

v_gene: TRBV5-1
abundance: -
j_gene: TRBJ2-3
d_gene: TRBD2
CDR3nt: TGCGCCAGCAGCTTGACCGGACTAGTGAGAGTCGGGGATACAGATACGCAGTATTTT
CDR3aa: CASSLTGLVRVGDTDTQYF

v_gene: TRBV6-4
abundance: -
j_gene: TRBJ1-4
d_gene: -
CDR3nt: TGTGCCAGCAGTTACATACCGGGATCAACTAATGAAAAACTGTTTTTT
CDR3aa: CASSYIPGSTNEKLFF

v_gene: TRBV28
abundance: few
j_gene: TRBJ2-3
d_gene: TRBD1
CDR3nt: TGTGCCAGCAGCGGAAAAACGGACAGGGTGACGCAGTATTTT
CDR3aa: CASSGKTDRVTQYF

v_gene: TRBV5-1
abundance: once
j_gene: TRBJ2-7
d_gene: -
CDR3nt: TGCGCCAGCAGCCCACAACAGGGTGGCGAGCAGTACTTC
CDR3aa: CASSPQQGGEQYF

v_gene: TRBV20-1
abundance: -
j_gene: TRBJ2-2
d_gene: TRBD1
CDR3nt: TGCAGAGCCGGACAGGGGACTTACAACACCGGGGAGCTGTTTTTT
CDR3aa: CRAGQGTYNTGELFF

v_gene: TRBV29-1
abundance: -
j_gene: TRBJ2-1
d_gene: TRBD1
CDR3nt: TGCAGCGTTTCCGGGACAGGGGAGTCCAATGAGCAGTTCTTC
CDR3aa: CSVSGTGESNEQFF

v_gene: TRBV12-3/TRBV12-4
abundance: -
j_gene: TRBJ2-2
d_gene: TRBD2
CDR3nt: TGTGCCAGCAGGACTAGCGTTGCGAACACCGGGGAGCTGTTTTTT
CDR3aa: CASRTSVANTGELFF

v_gene: TRBV30
abundance: -
j_gene: TRBJ1-4
d_gene: TRBD1
CDR3nt: TGTGCCTGGAGAGCGTGGACAGGAGGGGAAAAACTGTTTTTT
CDR3aa: CAWRAWTGGEKLFF

v_gene: TRBV15
abundance: few
j_gene: TRBJ2-2
d_gene: TRBD1
CDR3nt: TGTGCCACCAGCAGAGATACAGGGGGCGCCGGGGAGCTGTTTTTT
CDR3aa: CATSRDTGGAGELFF

v_gene: TRBV29-1
abundance: many
j_gene: TRBJ2-6
d_gene: -
CDR3nt: TGCAGCGTTTTTATGGCAGGGTTTTCTGGGGCCAACGTCCTGACCTTC
CDR3aa: CSVFMAGFSGANVLTF

v_gene: TRBV10-3
abundance: -
j_gene: TRBJ2-7
d_gene: TRBD2
CDR3nt: TGTGCCAGCAGTCCTAGCGGGGGGAGCTCCTACGAGCAGTACTTC
CDR3aa: CASSPSGGSSYEQYF

v_gene: TRBV10-1
abundance: -
j_gene: TRBJ2-1
d_gene: -
CDR3nt: TGCGCCAGCAGCAGGGGGGTCGTCAATTCAGCGCAGTTCTTC
CDR3aa: CASSRGVVNSAQFF

v_gene: TRBV12-3/TRBV12-4
abundance: -
j_gene: TRBJ1-5
d_gene: -
CDR3nt: TGTGCCAGCAGTTTGCGGGGTCGGACTCAGCCCCAGCATTTT
CDR3aa: CASSLRGRTQPQHF

v_gene: TRBV19
abundance: -
j_gene: TRBJ1-6
d_gene: -
CDR3nt: TGTGCCAGTAGTAAGACAAGGTCCGGGAGCTCCTATAATTCACCCCTCCACTTT
CDR3aa: CASSKTRSGSSYNSPLHF

v_gene: TRBV20-1
abundance: -
j_gene: TRBJ2-3
d_gene: TRBD2
CDR3nt: TGCAGTGTACTAGCGGGAGGCAGTACGCAGTATTTT
CDR3aa: CSVLAGGSTQYF

v_gene: TRBV11-3
abundance: few
j_gene: TRBJ2-1
d_gene: -
CDR3nt: TGTGCCAGCAGCTTAGGCCCAGACAGCAAACGAGCCTCATTCCACCACAATGAGCAGTTCTTC
CDR3aa: CASSLGPDSKRASFHHNEQFF

v_gene: TRBV5-1
abundance: many
j_gene: TRBJ1-1
d_gene: TRBD1
CDR3nt: TGCGCCAGCAGCTTTGGACAGGGCGGGGGTGAAGCTTTCTTT
CDR3aa: CASSFGQGGGEAFF

v_gene: TRBV10-3
abundance: medium-sized
j_gene: TRBJ2-7
d_gene: -
CDR3nt: TGTGCCATCAGTGGGACAAACTACGAGCAGTACTTC
CDR3aa: CAISGTNYEQYF

v_gene: TRBV7-2
abundance: -
j_gene: TRBJ2-7
d_gene: TRBD1
CDR3nt: TGTGCCAGCAGCCGAACAGGGGTCGAGCAGTACTTC
CDR3aa: CASSRTGVEQYF

v_gene: TRBV7-8
abundance: many
j_gene: TRBJ2-7
d_gene: -
CDR3nt: TGTGCCAGCAGCTTAGCCCTCGGACTCGTCTCCTACGAGCAGTACTTC
CDR3aa: CASSLALGLVSYEQYF

v_gene: TRBV7-8
abundance: many
j_gene: TRBJ1-6
d_gene: -
CDR3nt: TGTGCCAGCAGCTTTTTGAAGCAGAATTCACCCCTCCACTTT
CDR3aa: CASSFLKQNSPLHF

v_gene: TRBV2
abundance: -
j_gene: TRBJ2-7
d_gene: -
CDR3nt: TGTGCCAGCATCACCGGGACAACAACACGGGGCCCCTACGAGCAGTACTTC
CDR3aa: CASITGTTTRGPYEQYF

v_gene: TRBV4-3
abundance: few
j_gene: TRBJ1-6
d_gene: TRBD1
CDR3nt: TGCGCCAGCAGCCAAGATTGGGGGACAGGTTCACCCCTCCACTTT
CDR3aa: CASSQDWGTGSPLHF

v_gene: TRBV7-2
abundance: many
j_gene: TRBJ1-6
d_gene: TRBD1
CDR3nt: TGTGCCAGCAGCCCGCGGGACAGAGATAATTCACCCCTCCACTTT
CDR3aa: CASSPRDRDNSPLHF

v_gene: TRBV29-1
abundance: -
j_gene: TRBJ2-3
d_gene: TRBD1
CDR3nt: TGCAGCGTTGAGGACGACAGGGCCCCAGATACGCAGTATTTT
CDR3aa: CSVEDDRAPDTQYF

v_gene: TRBV19
abundance: -
j_gene: TRBJ2-1
d_gene: TRBD2
CDR3nt: TGTGCCAGTAGTAAGGCTAGCGGGAGTATCTACAATGAGCAGTTCTTC
CDR3aa: CASSKASGSIYNEQFF

v_gene: TRBV7-9
abundance: many
j_gene: TRBJ2-3
d_gene: -
CDR3nt: TGTGCCAGCAGCCCCGGGGTCACTAGCACAGATACGCAGTATTTT
CDR3aa: CASSPGVTSTDTQYF

v_gene: TRBV6-2/TRBV6-3
abundance: -
j_gene: TRBJ1-2
d_gene: -
CDR3nt: TGTGCCAGCAGTTTAAGGGTGGACGGCTACGCCTTC
CDR3aa: CASSLRVDGYAF

v_gene: TRBV18
abundance: few
j_gene: TRBJ2-2
d_gene: TRBD1
CDR3nt: TGTGCCAGCTTACCGGGACAGGGGCCTTCGAACACCGGGGAGCTGTTTTTT
CDR3aa: CASLPGQGPSNTGELFF

v_gene: TRBV4-1
abundance: many
j_gene: TRBJ2-7
d_gene: -
CDR3nt: TGCGCCAGCAGCCAAGAAGGTACTAGCGAGCAGTACTTC
CDR3aa: CASSQEGTSEQYF

v_gene: TRBV7-2
abundance: -
j_gene: TRBJ2-7
d_gene: -
CDR3nt: TGTGCCAGCGGCTTATCCTACGAGCAGTACTTC
CDR3aa: CASGLSYEQYF

v_gene: TRBV13
abundance: once
j_gene: TRBJ2-3
d_gene: -
CDR3nt: TGTGCCAGCAGCCGAGGCGCAGATACGCAGTATTTT
CDR3aa: CASSRGADTQYF

v_gene: TRBV20-1
abundance: many
j_gene: TRBJ1-6
d_gene: -
CDR3nt: TGCAGTGCGGCAGGGGTTTCCCCCCTCCCCTTT
CDR3aa: CSAAGVSPLPF

v_gene: TRBV2
abundance: -
j_gene: TRBJ2-7
d_gene: TRBD1
CDR3nt: TGTGCCACCCGGACAGGGTTCTCCTACGAGCAGTACTTC
CDR3aa: CATRTGFSYEQYF

v_gene: TRBV6-5
abundance: -
j_gene: TRBJ1-4
d_gene: -
CDR3nt: TGTGCCAGCAGCCGGGGCAGTGATGGTGACCCCGCAAAACTGTTTTTT
CDR3aa: CASSRGSDGDPAKLFF